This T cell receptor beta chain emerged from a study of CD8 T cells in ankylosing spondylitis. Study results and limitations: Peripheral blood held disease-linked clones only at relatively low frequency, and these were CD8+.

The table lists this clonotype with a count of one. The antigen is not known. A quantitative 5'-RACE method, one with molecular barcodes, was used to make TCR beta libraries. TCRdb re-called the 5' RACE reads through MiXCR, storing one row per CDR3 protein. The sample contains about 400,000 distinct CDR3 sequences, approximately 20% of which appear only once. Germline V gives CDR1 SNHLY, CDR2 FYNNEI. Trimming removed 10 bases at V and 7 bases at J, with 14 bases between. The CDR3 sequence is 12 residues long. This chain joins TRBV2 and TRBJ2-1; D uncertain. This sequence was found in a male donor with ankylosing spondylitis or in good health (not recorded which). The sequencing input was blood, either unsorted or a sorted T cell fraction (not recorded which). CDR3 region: CATIFLGNEQFF. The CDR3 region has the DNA TGTGCCACCATTTTCTTGGGGAATGAGCAGTTCTTC.